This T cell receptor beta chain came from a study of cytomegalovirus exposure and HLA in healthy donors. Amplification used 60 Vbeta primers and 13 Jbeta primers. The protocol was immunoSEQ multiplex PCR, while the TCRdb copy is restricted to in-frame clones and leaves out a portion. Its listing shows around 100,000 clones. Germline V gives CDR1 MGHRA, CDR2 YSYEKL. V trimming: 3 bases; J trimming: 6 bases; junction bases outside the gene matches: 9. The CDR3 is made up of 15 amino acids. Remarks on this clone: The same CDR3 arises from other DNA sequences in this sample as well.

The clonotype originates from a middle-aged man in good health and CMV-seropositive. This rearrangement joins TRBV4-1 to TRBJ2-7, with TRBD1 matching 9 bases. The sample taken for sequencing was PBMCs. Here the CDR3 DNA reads TGCGCCAGCAGCCAGGACCGGGACAGGGTGGTCGAGCAGTACTTC. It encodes CASSQDRDRVVEQYF.